The 14 T cell receptor beta chains below all came from one sample that was sequenced in a study of cytomegalovirus exposure and HLA in healthy donors (dated by TCRdb to about 2017). Library method: the immunoSEQ multiplex PCR assay. The multiplex PCR relied on a mix of 60 forward primers for TCR Vbeta segments and 13 reverse primers for TCR Jbeta segments. TCRdb provides this immuneACCESS table in a form limited to in-frame rearrangements. Some clones are lacking; in checked studies, under half of them reflect an unresolved V gene, and why the rest are absent is not known. The sample data list some 140,000 clones, and nearly 80% of these were observed just once. The ten largest clones take up about 1% of the sample. Source material: PBMCs. All receptors come from a male donor in good health and CMV-seronegative.

CDR3 sequence: CASSNGDSNQPQHF. CDR3 in DNA: TGTGCCAGCAGCAACGGGGATAGCAATCAGCCCCAGCATTTT. V is TRBV9 and J is TRBJ1-5; unclear D gene. In germline, CDR1 is SGDLS, CDR2 YYNGEE. With 4 bases removed from V and 0 bases from J, the gap between germline ends came to 8 bases. This CDR3 has 14 residues.

The chain is built from TRBV4-3 and TRBJ2-4; 12 bases fit TRBD2. The germline gives CDR1 LGHNA, CDR2 YSLEER. Unmatched junction bases numbered 11, after V lost 0 bases and J lost 2 bases. This CDR3 comprises 20 residues. The CDR3 DNA sequence: TGCGCCAGCAGCCAAGAAGTGGGCCTAGCGGGGGGGCGGACCAAAAACATTCAGTACTTC. It encodes CASSQEVGLAGGRTKNIQYF.

This clone showed up just once. The chain is built from TRBV2 and TRBJ2-7, with D possibly matching TRBD1 (5 bases). Germline CDR1 reads SNHLY; CDR2 reads FYNNEI. The CDR3 loop spans 15 amino acids. V gave up 3 bases and J gave up 4 bases, with 16 bases separating them. CDR3 loop: CASSELQGSVYEQYF. The CDR3 coding sequence is TGTGCCAGCAGTGAGCTGCAGGGAAGTGTTTACGAGCAGTACTTC.

A word on this clone: One end of the junction is discordant with germline, which a read error may explain. The chain links TRBV4-1 to TRBJ2-5, with TRBD2 matching over 7 bases. Germline CDR1 reads MGHRA; CDR2 reads YSYEKL. The CDR3 is made up of 17 amino acids. Here the CDR3 reads CASSQELAGRAEEPQYF. As DNA, the CDR3 is TGCGCCAGCAGCCAAGAGTTAGCGGGCAGAGCCGAAGAGCCCCAGTACTTC.

The chain uses TRBV2 and TRBJ2-5; tentatively, D is TRBD2 (6 bases). CDR1 and CDR2 from the germline V gene are SNHLY and FYNNEI. V gave up 10 bases and J gave up 1 base, with 13 bases separating them. The CDR3 totals 13 residues. As DNA, the CDR3 is TGTGCCAATGGGGCGGGGACCCAAGAGACCCAGTACTTC. Its protein product is CANGAGTQETQYF.

The chain couples TRBV5-4 to TRBJ1-1; 10 bases map to TRBD1. The germline CDR1 and CDR2 sequences are SGHNT and YYREEE (reference sequence). The CDR3 length is 14 residues. V shed 4 bases, J shed 4 bases, and the junction held 4 bases outside the gene matches. CDR3 region: CASSRQGAGTEAFF. CDR3 DNA: TGTGCCAGCAGCCGACAGGGGGCGGGCACTGAAGCTTTCTTT.

On this clone: Other DNA sequences from this sample encode an identical CDR3 as well. The J gene is TRBJ1-6, the V gene TRBV9; TRBD1 is a possible D gene (5 bases). The germline V and J ends were trimmed by 0 bases and 6 bases, with 7 bases remaining between them. From germline, CDR1 is SGDLS and CDR2 YYNGEE. The CDR3 has 14 amino acids. Written as DNA, the CDR3 is TGTGCCAGCAGCGTAGGCCAGGGTAATTCACCCCTCCACTTT. Its translation is CASSVGQGNSPLHF.

The chain uses TRBV20-1 and TRBJ2-1; D remains ambiguous. V was shortened by 3 bases and J by 7 bases, with 7 bases between the two germline ends. The CDR3 is 11 residues long. Germline values: CDR1 DFQATT, CDR2 SNEGSKA (reference sequence). This CDR3 reads CSASPGNEQFF. DNA of the CDR3: TGCAGTGCTAGTCCCGGTAATGAGCAGTTCTTC.

The chain recombines TRBV7-2 with TRBJ1-2; 10 nucleotides line up with TRBD1. Germline lookup yields CDR1 SGHTA and CDR2 FQGNSA. The CDR3 spans 14 residues. J was trimmed by 7 bases and V by 5 bases; bases with no gene match: 7. This CDR3 is CASSTRQGASGYTF. In DNA form, the CDR3 reads TGTGCCAGCAGCACCCGACAGGGGGCGAGTGGCTACACCTTC.

The CDR3 loop reads CASSEGAMNTEAFF. CDR3 nucleotide sequence: TGTGCCAGCAGCGAGGGGGCGATGAACACTGAAGCTTTCTTT. The gene calls are TRBV7-3 and TRBJ1-1; 7 bases line up with TRBD1. J was trimmed by 0 bases and V by 5 bases; bases with no gene match: 3. The CDR3 is 14 amino acids. CDR1 and CDR2 (germline): SGHTA, FQGTGA.

The J gene is TRBJ1-4, the V gene TRBV4-3, with no clear D. The CDR3 spans 16 residues. The V end lost 2 bases, the J end lost 8 bases, and 18 bases lay between the germline ends. Germline-derived CDR1 and CDR2 are LGHNA and YSLEER. The CDR3 region has the DNA TGCGCCAGCAGCCAAACTCCGGGAGGGCAGTGGGAAAAACTGTTTTTT. This encodes CASSQTPGGQWEKLFF.

J is TRBJ2-1 and V is TRBV15, with 12 nucleotides matching TRBD2. There are 20 residues in the CDR3. J lost 0 bases, V lost 0 bases, and 9 bases had no gene match. CDR1 is LNHNV and CDR2 is YYDKDF in the germline V gene (reference sequence). In nucleotides, the CDR3 is TGTGCCACCAGCAGAGAGGGGAGACTAGCGGGGGCAAGCTCCTACAATGAGCAGTTCTTC. This codes for CATSREGRLAGASSYNEQFF.

On this clone itself: The same CDR3 arises from other DNA sequences in this sample as well. The DNA for the CDR3 is TGTGCCAGCAGCCCCGGACTAGCGGGGGGGCAAGAGACCCAGTACTTC. As protein: CASSPGLAGGQETQYF. This sequence joins TRBV11-2 and TRBJ2-5; 15 bases are shared with TRBD2. The CDR3 runs 16 residues. With 5 bases clipped from V and 2 bases from J, the junction kept 3 bases outside the gene matches. Germline CDR1 reads SGHAT; CDR2 reads FQNNGV.

The chain has TRBV6-1 and TRBJ2-7, with TRBD1 matching 8 bases. CDR1 MNHNS and CDR2 SASEGT come from the germline V gene. This CDR3 comprises 15 residues. The trim removed 2 bases at V and 0 bases at J, leaving 3 bases unmatched. CDR3 residues: CASSELDRASYEQYF. The CDR3 nucleotides read TGTGCCAGCAGTGAATTGGACAGGGCCTCCTACGAGCAGTACTTC.